These 18 T cell receptor beta chains came from one sample sequenced in a study of blood T cell repertoires in COVID-19. Assay used: immunoSEQ multiplex PCR; TCRdb lists only in-frame clones, some missing. Found here are 380,000 or so clones, around 89% of them singletons; the top ten hold over 1%. The sequencing input was peripheral blood. The receptors were gathered from a man between 35 and 55 years old with acute or convalescent COVID-19.

The rearrangement uses TRBV18 and TRBJ2-7; 8 positions match TRBD1. V was clipped by 6 bases and J by 4 bases; unmatched bases: 5. The CDR3 spans 13 residues. CDR1 is KGHSH, CDR2 LQKENI, per germline. CDR3 sequence reads: CASSAGTGYEQYF. The CDR3 bases are TGTGCCAGCTCGGCCGGGACAGGTTACGAGCAGTACTTC.

The genes are TRBV30 and TRBJ1-2; 8 bases line up with TRBD1. This CDR3 is 13 amino acids long. The V and J ends lost 6 bases and 5 bases, in that order; junction bases with no gene match: 8. From germline, CDR1 is GTSNPN and CDR2 SVGIG (reference sequence). CDR3 in DNA: TGTGCCTGTCTCCGGGACAGGCCATATGGCTACACCTTC. Amino acids: CACLRDRPYGYTF.

The chain employs TRBV4-1 and TRBJ2-1; 9 bases are shared with TRBD2. The CDR3 contains 15 residues. The junction had 6 bases not matched to a gene; V was cut back by 1 base and J by 8 bases. CDR1 is MGHRA, CDR2 YSYEKL, per germline. CDR3 amino acids: CASSQGPSGVDEQFF. The CDR3 DNA follows: TGCGCCAGCAGCCAAGGGCCTAGCGGGGTGGATGAGCAGTTCTTC.

The rearrangement links TRBV6-5 to TRBJ1-6, with a weak D call TRBD1 (5 bases). The ends were cut back, 6 bases at V and 8 bases at J, with 11 bases in the middle. The CDR3 loop spans 13 amino acids. CDR1 MNHEY and CDR2 SVGAGI come from the germline V gene. Here the CDR3 DNA reads TGTGCCAGCAGGGGGCGATTGGATTCACCCCTCCACTTT. Protein: CASRGRLDSPLHF.

The DNA for the CDR3 is TGCGCCAGCAGTAGGACAGGGTCGGGGCAAGAGACCCAGTACTTC. The encoded protein is CASSRTGSGQETQYF. J is TRBJ2-5 and V is TRBV5-1, with 8 bases lining up with TRBD1. CDR3 length: 15 residues. Germline-derived CDR1 and CDR2 are SGHRS and YFSETQ. The J segment lost 2 bases and the V segment lost 5 bases, leaving 8 bases of the junction unmatched.

The chain couples TRBV5-1 to TRBJ2-1; TRBD2 is a possible D gene (6 bases). Germline V lookup: CDR1 SGHRS, CDR2 YFSETQ. V lost 5 bases, J lost 5 bases, and 20 bases lay in between. This CDR3 is built from 16 residues. The CDR3 loop is CASRVNAGRLNNEQFF. As DNA, the CDR3 is TGCGCCAGCAGGGTAAACGCAGGGAGGCTGAACAATGAGCAGTTCTTC.

The genes are TRBV29-1 and TRBJ1-2; D gene unclear. From germline, CDR1 is SQVTM and CDR2 ANQGSEA. V was cut by 1 base and J by 5 bases, with 11 bases left in between. There are 13 residues in the CDR3. The chain's CDR3 is CSVEVLGVYGYTF. In DNA form, the CDR3 reads TGCAGCGTTGAAGTCCTGGGCGTATATGGCTACACCTTC.

The chain links TRBV28 to TRBJ2-3; possibly TRBD1 for D (6 bases). Trimming took 8 bases from V and 1 from J, leaving 10 bases between them. Germline CDR1 MDHEN, CDR2 SYDVKM. This CDR3 comprises 13 residues. The CDR3, as DNA: TGTGCCAGCTCAAAGGGGGGCACAGATACGCAGTATTTT. Its protein product is CASSKGGTDTQYF.

The V gene is TRBV4-3, the J gene TRBJ1-2; no reliable D call. The CDR3 covers 16 residues. Germline values: CDR1 LGHNA, CDR2 YSLEER. V was pared by 1 base and J by 4 bases, with 16 bases between. Written as DNA, the CDR3 is TGCGCCAGCAGCCAAGGAACCGTCGCGGAGGGCTATGGCTACACCTTC. Its protein product is CASSQGTVAEGYGYTF.

V and J are TRBV30 and TRBJ2-7; D unclear. V was clipped by 2 bases and J by 1 base, with 9 bases between them. Germline values: CDR1 GTSNPN, CDR2 SVGIG (reference sequence). This CDR3 comprises 13 residues. The CDR3 here is CAWSFGGSYEQYF. The DNA of the CDR3 is TGTGCCTGGAGTTTTGGCGGATCCTACGAGCAGTACTTC.

The rearrangement uses TRBV3-1 (or the pseudogene TRBV3-2) and TRBJ1-3; TRBD1 matches 7 bases. The CDR3 has 18 amino acids. Germline V lookup: CDR1 LGHDT, CDR2 YNNKEL (reference sequence). V shed 7 bases and J 0 bases; nucleotides not matched to a gene: 15. This chain's CDR3 is CASTSRLGQTDSGNTIYF. For the CDR3, the DNA is TGTGCCAGCACCTCTCGATTGGGACAGACTGACTCTGGAAACACCATATATTTT.

This chain connects TRBV5-1 to TRBJ2-7; 8 nucleotides agree with TRBD1. This CDR3 is 15 amino acids long. The germline V gene has CDR1 SGHRS and CDR2 YFSETQ. J gave up 6 bases and V 3 bases, and 11 bases lay outside the gene matches. This CDR3 reads CASSSEVGQGTEQYF. The CDR3 region has the DNA TGCGCCAGCAGCTCGGAAGTAGGACAGGGAACCGAGCAGTACTTC.

CDR3 nucleotides: TGTGCCATCAGCCCTAGTGGCGAGCAGTACTTC. This encodes CAISPSGEQYF. The V call is TRBV10-3, the J call TRBJ2-7; no clear D gene. The CDR3 contains 11 residues. Trimming shortened V by 6 bases and J by 6 bases, and 9 bases separated the two germline ends. The V gene's germline CDR1 is ENHRY and CDR2 SYGVKD.

This clone was seen a few times. The V call is TRBV3-1 (or the pseudogene TRBV3-2), the J call TRBJ2-7; TRBD1 is a possible D gene (6 bases). CDR1 is LGHDT and CDR2 is YNNKEL in the germline V gene (reference sequence). Trimming left V 1 base short and J 3 bases short, with 10 bases between. The CDR3 consists of 14 residues. CDR3 amino acids: CASSQGPGDYEQYF. The CDR3 nucleotides read TGTGCCAGCAGCCAAGGTCCAGGGGACTACGAGCAGTACTTC.

This clone has just a few counts. Other DNA sequences in the sample encode the same CDR3. The chain carries TRBV4-3 and TRBJ2-7; D perhaps matches TRBD1 (5 bases). In germline, CDR1 is LGHNA, CDR2 YSLEER. The CDR3 loop spans 13 amino acids. V lost 1 base and J 4 bases, leaving 8 bases between the germline ends. CDR3 sequence (DNA): TGCGCCAGCAGCCAAGTTCAGGGATACGAGCAGTACTTC. This gives the protein CASSQVQGYEQYF.

Written as DNA, the CDR3 is TGTGCCAGCAGCTTAGTTGGGACTAGCGGGTCCTACGAGCAGTACTTC. This sequence encodes CASSLVGTSGSYEQYF. V usage is TRBV7-2 and J usage is TRBJ2-7, with 12 bases aligning to TRBD2. Looked up from germline, CDR1 is SGHTA and CDR2 is FQGNSA. The CDR3 has 16 residues. V was pared by 1 base and J by 1 base, with 2 bases of the junction left unmatched.

The rearrangement uses TRBV6-5 and TRBJ2-7; the D gene is possibly TRBD2 (7 bases). Trimming cost V 7 bases and J 0 bases, with 10 bases left between them. This CDR3 comprises 13 residues. Germline V lookup: CDR1 MNHEY, CDR2 SVGAGI. The DNA for the CDR3 is TGTGCCAGCATGCGGGGGCCCTCCTACGAGCAGTACTTC. Residues: CASMRGPSYEQYF.

This chain joins TRBV5-1 and TRBJ1-5; D uncertain. Trimming took off 0 bases at V and 7 bases at J, with 8 bases between the two ends. Germline loops: CDR1 SGHRS, CDR2 YFSETQ. The CDR3 consists of 13 residues. CDR3 sequence reads: CASSLEADQPQHF. CDR3 nucleotide sequence: TGCGCCAGCAGCTTGGAAGCGGACCAGCCCCAGCATTTT.